What follows is one T cell receptor (beta chain) and its context. Its antigen remains unidentified. UMIs and sample barcodes were carried by the TCR alpha and TCR beta cDNA libraries that 5'RACE produced using constant-segment primers. TCRdb re-called the 5' RACE reads with MiXCR, one entry per CDR3 protein. Among under 300,000 distinct CDR3 sequences listed, roughly 17% were seen once. The sample belongs to a study of T-cell memory formation after mild COVID-19. This CDR3 spans 12 amino acids. The V end lost 6 bases, the J end lost 9 bases, and 12 bases lay between the germline ends. General study results and limits: Most CD4+ clones that shrank were in CM and EM, while CD8+ ones turned up in EMRA.

Input material: PBMCs or a T cell subset sorted from them (not recorded which). This TCR was recovered from a man younger than 35 who had mild COVID-19 (a few samples of this study predate the infection). Cell type and time point are not known. The gene calls are TRBV12-3 or TRBV12-4 and TRBJ2-1, with D possibly TRBD2 on 5 matching bases. DNA of the CDR3: TGTGCCAGCAGGCTGGGTGCGGGTGAGCAGTTCTTC. Encoded protein: CASRLGAGEQFF.